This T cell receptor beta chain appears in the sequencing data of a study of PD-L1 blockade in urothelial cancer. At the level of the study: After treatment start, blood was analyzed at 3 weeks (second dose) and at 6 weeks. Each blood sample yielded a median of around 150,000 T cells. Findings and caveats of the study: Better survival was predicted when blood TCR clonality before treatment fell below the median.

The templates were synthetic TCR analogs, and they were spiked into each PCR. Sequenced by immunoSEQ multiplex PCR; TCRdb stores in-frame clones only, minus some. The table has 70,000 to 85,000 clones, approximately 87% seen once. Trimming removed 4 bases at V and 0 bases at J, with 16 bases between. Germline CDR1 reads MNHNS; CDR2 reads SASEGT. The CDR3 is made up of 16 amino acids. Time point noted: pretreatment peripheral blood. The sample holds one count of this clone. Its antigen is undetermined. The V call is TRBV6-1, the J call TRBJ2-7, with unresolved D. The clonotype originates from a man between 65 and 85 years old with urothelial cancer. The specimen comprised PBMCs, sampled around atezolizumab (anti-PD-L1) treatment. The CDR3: CASSGGSRLSSYEQYF. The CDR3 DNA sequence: TGTGCCAGCAGTGGAGGATCCCGTTTAAGCTCCTACGAGCAGTACTTC.